This T cell receptor beta chain was found in a study of cytotoxic CD8 clonotypes in ibrutinib-treated CLL. Whole-study context: About 25 partial and 2 complete responses; at median about 63 months, roughly 14 remitted, roughly 12 progressed.

Deep sequencing aimed at 1 in 200,000 to 1 in 1 million T cells' resolution. Assay used: immunoSEQ multiplex PCR; TCRdb lists only in-frame clones, some missing. The sample consists of 150,000 or so clones, 70% to 90% of them appearing once. Germline-derived CDR1 and CDR2 are KGHSH and LQKENI. This CDR3 is 14 amino acids long. V was shortened by 2 bases and J by 5 bases, with 13 bases between the two germline ends. The V and J genes are TRBV18 and TRBJ2-7; D uncertain. Sequences were derived from PBMCs, sampled at disease progression, from a patient treated with ibrutinib. This clonotype originated in a human donor with chronic lymphocytic leukemia. In nucleotides, the CDR3 is TGTGCCAGCTCACCAAGCCCTAGTTCCCACGAGCAGTACTTC. This sequence encodes CASSPSPSSHEQYF. The full variable domain, completed using reference TRBV18 and TRBJ2-7, is NAGVMQNPRHLVRRRGQEARLRCSPMKGHSHVYWYRQLPEEGLKFMVYLQKENIIDESGMPKERFSAEFPKEGPSILRIQQVVRGDSAAYFCASSPSPSSHEQYFGPGTRLTVT.